One sample yielded the 19 T cell receptor beta chains listed below, sequenced in a study of PD-1 blockade in classical Hodgkin lymphoma. Time point noted: newly diagnosed, previously untreated cHL patient sample. Negative magnetic selection isolated CD4+ T cells from thawed PBMCs. TCRdb keeps only in-frame clones here, not all; method: immunoSEQ multiplex PCR. This table holds about 24,000 clones, around 90% found once. The sequenced sample was CD4+ T cells from blood. The receptors shown here come from a human donor with classical Hodgkin lymphoma.

The chain joins TRBV21-1 to TRBJ2-4; TRBD1, the table's D call, was not compared with the DNA. TRBV21-1 is a pseudogene segment. CDR3 length equals 15 residues. The CDR3 region is CASSRPQGGGNIQYF. CDR3 sequence (DNA): TGTGCCAGCAGCCGCCCACAGGGGGGGGGAAACATTCAGTACTTC.

The gene calls are TRBV7-8 and TRBJ2-3; D may be TRBD1 (5 bases). The V gene lost 5 bases and the J gene lost 6 bases, with 18 bases spanning the gap. This CDR3 is 15 amino acids long. Germline V lookup: CDR1 SGHVS, CDR2 FQNEAQ. CDR3 sequence (DNA): TGTGCCAGCAGCCTCCAGGTTGTAGGGGCGGATACGCAGTATTTT. Protein: CASSLQVVGADTQYF. Full variable domain (outside the CDR3, taken from reference TRBV7-8 and TRBJ2-3): GAGVSQSPRYKVAKRGQDVALRCDPISGHVSLFWYQQALGQGPEFLTYFQNEAQLDKSGLPSDRFFAERPEGSVSTLKIQRTQQEDSAVYLCASSLQVVGADTQYFGPGTRLTVL.

A few counts support this clone. V is TRBV19 and J is TRBJ2-7, with TRBD1 matching 7 bases. Germline CDR1 reads LNHDA; CDR2 reads SQIVND (reference sequence). The CDR3 is made up of 15 amino acids. V dropped 3 bases and J dropped 3; count of bases not matched to a gene: 8. CDR3 bases: TGTGCCAGTAGTATCGCCACCGGGACAGACTACGAGCAGTACTTC. Residues: CASSIATGTDYEQYF.

This clone was recorded once. The chain couples TRBV4-3 to TRBJ2-2; TRBD2 matches 8 bases. In germline, CDR1 is LGHNA, CDR2 YSLEER. Trimming at V came to 5 bases and at J to 7 bases, leaving 9 bases not matched to a gene. The CDR3 is 15 amino acids. This CDR3 reads CASSALAGSGGELFF. The CDR3 DNA follows: TGCGCCAGCAGCGCCCTAGCGGGCAGTGGCGGGGAGCTGTTTTTT.

The V call is TRBV7-9, the J call TRBJ2-7, with 11 bases that match TRBD1. CDR3 length: 16 amino acids. Germline V gene lookup returns CDR1 SEHNR and CDR2 FQNEAQ (reference sequence). Trimming cost V 3 bases and J 6 bases; bases outside gene matches: 10. CDR3: CASSLGTGTGGREQYF. Here the CDR3 DNA reads TGTGCCAGCAGCTTGGGGACCGGGACAGGGGGACGCGAGCAGTACTTC. The full variable domain, its missing parts supplied by reference TRBV7-9 and TRBJ2-7, is DTGVSQNPRHKITKRGQNVTFRCDPISEHNRLYWYRQTLGQGPEFLTYFQNEAQLEKSRLLSDRFSAERPKGSFSTLEIQRTEQGDSAMYLCASSLGTGTGGREQYFGPGTRLTVT.

The chain combines TRBV7-8 with TRBJ1-3; D gene ambiguous. This CDR3 is 15 amino acids long. V dropped 2 bases and J dropped 4 bases, with 12 bases sitting between them. Germline V CDR1 and CDR2: SGHVS, FQNEAQ. The CDR3 spells CASSLYRPSGNTIYF. CDR3 nucleotides: TGTGCCAGCAGCTTATATCGGCCCTCCGGAAACACCATATATTTT.

The rearrangement links TRBV2 to TRBJ1-1; a weak D match, TRBD1 (5 bases). V gave up 5 bases and J gave up 6 bases, with 16 bases separating them. The germline V gene encodes CDR1 SNHLY and CDR2 FYNNEI. This CDR3 has 14 amino acids. The CDR3 protein is CASSTQRGVAEAFF. The CDR3, as DNA: TGTGCCAGCAGTACGCAACGGGGGGTGGCTGAAGCTTTCTTT.

The chain recombines TRBV5-1 with TRBJ2-3; 10 bases fit TRBD1. The CDR3 loop spans 15 amino acids. After removal of 1 base from V and 5 bases from J, the junction contained 4 bases not matched to a gene. Germline V gives CDR1 SGHRS, CDR2 YFSETQ. The CDR3 here is CASSLTGTGVDTQYF. The CDR3 nucleotides are TGCGCCAGCAGCTTGACGGGGACAGGGGTAGATACGCAGTATTTT.

This chain joins TRBV15 and TRBJ1-2; D unresolved. Germline CDR1 reads LNHNV; CDR2 reads YYDKDF (reference sequence). The CDR3 is made up of 15 amino acids. V lost 1 base and J lost 3, with 12 bases in between. The CDR3 sequence is CATSRVRQSYYGYTF. CDR3 nucleotide sequence: TGTGCCACCAGCAGAGTTAGGCAGAGCTACTATGGCTACACCTTC.

The chain is built from TRBV11-2 and TRBJ1-5, with 7 bases matching TRBD1. Germline V CDR1 and CDR2: SGHAT, FQNNGV. The CDR3 loop spans 15 amino acids. Germline trimming cut 1 base from V and 4 bases from J; bases unmatched to any gene: 4. Here the CDR3 reads CASSLGDSPNQPQHF. The CDR3 bases are TGTGCCAGCAGCTTAGGGGACAGTCCAAATCAGCCCCAGCATTTT.

A single count supports this clone. The CDR3 reads CAWTPRTGGGLFSYEQYF. The CDR3 DNA reads TGTGCCTGGACCCCCAGGACAGGGGGCGGGCTTTTCTCCTACGAGCAGTACTTC. The chain has TRBV30 and TRBJ2-7, with 11 bases fitting TRBD1. Germline CDR1 reads GTSNPN; CDR2 reads SVGIG (reference sequence). The CDR3 is 18 amino acids. Trimming removed 4 bases from V and 0 bases from J; junction bases left unmatched: 14.

This rearrangement joins TRBV11-2 to TRBJ1-1; possible D gene TRBD1, 5 bases. Trimming shortened V by 4 bases and J by 1 base, and 13 bases separated the two germline ends. The germline gives CDR1 SGHAT, CDR2 FQNNGV. The CDR3 runs 15 residues. CDR3 residues: CASSWGTLPNTEAFF. The CDR3 region has the DNA TGTGCCAGCAGCTGGGGGACGCTGCCGAACACTGAAGCTTTCTTT.

Worth noting for this clone: One end of the junction fails to match germline, which may point to a read error. The identical CDR3 is also encoded by other nucleotide sequences in the sample. The chain joins TRBV7-2 to TRBJ1-1; no firm D call. CDR1 is SGHTA, CDR2 FQGNSA, per germline. The CDR3 runs to 14 residues. This CDR3 is CASSFSPENTEAFF. The CDR3, as DNA: TGTGCCAGCAGCTTTTCCCCTGAGAACACTGAGGCTTTCTTT.

The chain has TRBV7-2 and TRBJ2-5; 8 bases align to TRBD2. The junction had 13 bases not matched to a gene; V was cut back by 5 bases and J by 2 bases. CDR1 and CDR2 from the germline V gene are SGHTA and FQGNSA. This CDR3 contains 17 residues. The CDR3 is CASSPRGSGALQETQYF. CDR3 DNA sequence: TGTGCCAGCAGCCCCCGTGGTAGCGGGGCCTTACAAGAGACCCAGTACTTC.

The chain combines TRBV9 with TRBJ1-1; maybe TRBD1 (5 bases). Trimming shortened V by 0 bases and J by 6 bases, and 15 bases separated the two germline ends. The CDR3 runs to 15 residues. Germline assignment: CDR1 SGDLS and CDR2 YYNGEE. The CDR3 region is CASSVGGGGFAEAFF. The CDR3 DNA sequence: TGTGCCAGCAGCGTAGGTGGGGGAGGTTTCGCTGAAGCTTTCTTT. The full variable domain, its missing parts supplied by reference TRBV9 and TRBJ1-1, is DSGVTQTPKHLITATGQRVTLRCSPRSGDLSVYWYQQSLDQGLQFLIQYYNGEERAKGNILERFSAQQFPDLHSELNLSSLELGDSALYFCASSVGGGGFAEAFFGQGTRLTVV.

The chain is built from TRBV15 and TRBJ2-4, with 7 bases identical to TRBD2. The CDR3 consists of 16 residues. V trimming: 4 bases; J trimming: 7 bases; junction bases outside the gene matches: 13. Germline lookup yields CDR1 LNHNV and CDR2 YYDKDF (reference sequence). As DNA, the CDR3 is TGTGCCACCAGCACGGCCAAGCGGGGACCGGTGAACATTCAGTACTTC. It encodes CATSTAKRGPVNIQYF.

V and J are TRBV25-1 and TRBJ1-2; D gene ambiguous. Looked up from germline, CDR1 is MGHDK and CDR2 is SYGVNS. V lost 5 bases and J lost 4, with 14 bases in between. The CDR3 contains 14 residues. The CDR3 nucleotides are TGTGCCAGCAGTAGAGGACCAGCCGCCTATGGCTACACCTTC. This sequence encodes CASSRGPAAYGYTF.

This chain uses TRBV6-1 with TRBJ1-4; no clear D. V dropped 7 bases and J dropped 5 bases, with 11 bases sitting between them. The CDR3 runs to 13 residues. From germline, CDR1 is MNHNS and CDR2 SASEGT. The CDR3 protein is CASNGVRNEKLFF. CDR3 nucleotides: TGTGCCAGCAACGGGGTTCGGAATGAAAAACTGTTTTTT.

The V and J genes are TRBV6-6 and TRBJ1-4, with D uncertain. V lost 4 bases, J lost 5 bases, and 11 bases lay in between. CDR3 size: 14 residues. Per germline, CDR1 MNHNY and CDR2 SVGAGI (reference sequence). The CDR3, as DNA: TGTGCCAGCAGTTTAGGAGGGCCAAATGAAAAACTGTTTTTT. Encoded protein: CASSLGGPNEKLFF.